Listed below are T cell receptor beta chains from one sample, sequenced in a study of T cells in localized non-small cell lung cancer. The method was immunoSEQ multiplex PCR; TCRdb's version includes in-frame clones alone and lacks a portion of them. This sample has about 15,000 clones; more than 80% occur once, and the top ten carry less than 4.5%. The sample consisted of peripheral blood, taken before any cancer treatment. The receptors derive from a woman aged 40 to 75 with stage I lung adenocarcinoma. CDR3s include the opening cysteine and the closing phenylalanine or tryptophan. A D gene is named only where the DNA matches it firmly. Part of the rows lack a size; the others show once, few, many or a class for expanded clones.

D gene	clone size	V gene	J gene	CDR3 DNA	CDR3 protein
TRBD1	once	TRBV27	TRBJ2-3	TGTGCCAGCAGTCGACAGGGTAAACACACAGATACGCAGTATTTT	CASSRQGKHTDTQYF
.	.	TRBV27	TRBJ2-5	TGTGCCAGCAGAGGCCCCGGGAGTCAAGAGACCCAGTACTTC	CASRGPGSQETQYF
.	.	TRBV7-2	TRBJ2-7	TGTGCCAGCAGCTTAAATCTCGTCACCTACGAGCAGTACTTC	CASSLNLVTYEQYF
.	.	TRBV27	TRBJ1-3	TGTTCTTGCGGGACCTCTGGAAACACCATATATTTT	CSCGTSGNTIYF
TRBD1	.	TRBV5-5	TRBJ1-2	TGTGCCAGCAGCTTAGGGGGCGAGTCTTATGGCTACACCTTC	CASSLGGESYGYTF
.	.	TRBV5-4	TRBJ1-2	TGTGCCAGCAGGTTGGACAGCTCGCATGGCTACACCTTC	CASRLDSSHGYTF
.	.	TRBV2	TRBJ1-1	TGTGCCAGCAGTGTGGTCAGAACTGAAGCTTTCTTT	CASSVVRTEAFF
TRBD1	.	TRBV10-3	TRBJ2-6	TGTGCCATCAGGCCGGGACAGGGGGCCGCTGGGGCCAACGTCCTGACTTTC	CAIRPGQGAAGANVLTF
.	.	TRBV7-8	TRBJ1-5	TGTGCCAGCAGCTTAGCGGGGGGGCGCGATCAGCCCCAGCATTTT	CASSLAGGRDQPQHF
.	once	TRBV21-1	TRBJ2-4	TGTGCCAGCAGCCGCCGGTGGGAAGATCTACTAGCCAAAAACATTCAGTACTTC	CASSRRWEDLLAKNIQYF
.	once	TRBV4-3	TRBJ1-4	TGCGCCAGCAGCCCAGAAGGACAGCCAAATGAAAAACTGTTTTTT	CASSPEGQPNEKLFF
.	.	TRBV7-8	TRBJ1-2	TGTGCCAGCAGTCGGGACCGGTGGGGTTATGGCTACACCTTC	CASSRDRWGYGYTF
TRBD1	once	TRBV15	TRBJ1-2	TGTGCCACCAGCAGTGCAGGGGGCGCGACAATCACCTTC	CATSSAGGATITF
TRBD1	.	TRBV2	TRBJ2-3	TGTGCCACGGGACAGGGCCCTAGCACAGATACGCAGTATTTT	CATGQGPSTDTQYF
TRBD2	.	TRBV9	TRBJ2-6	TGTGCCAGCAGCGTAGAGGGTAGCGGGGTCTTCTCTGGGGCCAACGTCCTGACTTTC	CASSVEGSGVFSGANVLTF
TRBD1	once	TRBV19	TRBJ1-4	TGTGCCAGTAGTACCCGACAGGGAAGTAAGGGGAATGAAAAACTGTTTTTT	CASSTRQGSKGNEKLFF
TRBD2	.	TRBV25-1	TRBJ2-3	TGTGCCAGCAGTTCGGGGGGGCCGGGAGATACGCAGTATTTT	CASSSGGPGDTQYF
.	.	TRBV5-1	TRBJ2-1	TGCGCCAGCAGCCAATTGGGGGGTCCGAGCTCCTACAATGAGCAGTTCTTC	CASSQLGGPSSYNEQFF
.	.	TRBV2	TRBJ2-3	TGTGCCAGCAGCAGGGGGGGACTCTACACAGATACGCAGTATTTT	CASSRGGLYTDTQYF
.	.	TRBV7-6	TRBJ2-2	TGTGCCAGCAGCTTAGAAAGCACCGCGAACACCGGGGAGCTGTTTTTT	CASSLESTANTGELFF
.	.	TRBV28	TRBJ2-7	TGTGCCAGCAACTTGGGCTACGAGCAGTACTTC	CASNLGYEQYF